This T cell receptor beta chain came from a study of blood T cell repertoires in COVID-19. Study details: Specimens from acute and convalescent COVID-19 originated in the United States, Italy and Spain. PBMCs, B-cell-depleted T cells, or T cells were the source of the cDNA or gDNA that made up the material.

In the original workflow: Reference gene primers were amplified, and this amplification served to estimate nucleated cell counts. This table comes from immunoSEQ multiplex PCR, and its TCRdb copy is limited to in-frame clones, with some not included. V and J calls and clone size are as listed in that table; D and trimming were resolved from the DNA. The data show roughly 40,000 clones, around 89% seen once. The V gene's germline CDR1 is LGHNT and CDR2 FRNRAP. This CDR3 spans 14 amino acids. After removal of 4 bases from V and 4 bases from J, the junction contained 4 bases not matched to a gene. Source material: peripheral blood. The chain recombines TRBV12-5 with TRBJ2-3; 8 bases are a match to TRBD2. The sequence was collected from a human donor in a cohort sampled during active COVID-19. The CDR3 nucleotides are TGTGCTAGTGGTTCGGCGGGGGGCGCAGATACGCAGTATTTT. Translation: CASGSAGGADTQYF.